This TCR beta chain was identified during a study of T-cell memory formation after mild COVID-19. The study, taken as a whole, reports: CD4+ clones that contracted lay mainly in CM and EM; CD8+ ones lay in EMRA.

The V gene end was trimmed by 1 base and the J gene end by 4 bases; junction bases not matched to a gene: 10. CDR1 and CDR2 from the germline V gene are LNHNV and YYDKDF (reference sequence). The CDR3 is 17 residues long. One entry per CDR3 protein results from TCRdb running MiXCR on the 5' RACE reads. Among 550,000 to 600,000 distinct CDR3 sequences listed, 17% were seen once. This clonotype was seen more than once but under ten times. Its specificity is not known. Sequencing input: PBMCs or a T cell subset sorted from them (not recorded which). The V gene is TRBV15, the J gene TRBJ2-5; 9 positions match TRBD2. The receptor's source is an adult woman who had mild COVID-19 (a few samples of this study predate the infection). Cell type and time point are not known. The CDR3 DNA reads as TGTGCCACCAGCAGAGGCGGTAGCGGGGGCCTTCTAGAGACCCAGTACTTC. Amino acid sequence: CATSRGGSGGLLETQYF.